A selection of T cell receptor beta chains follows, all from one sample in a study of cytomegalovirus exposure and HLA in healthy donors. Profiled with immunoSEQ multiplex PCR; TCRdb holds only in-frame clones, not every one. This table holds 180,000 or so clones, approximately 85% found once. Sequenced sample: PBMCs. Receptor source: a man between 18 and 29 years old in good health and CMV-seropositive. Both conserved end residues are part of each CDR3. The D gene is left open where the match is weak. Clone sizes are given selectively: once, few, many, or a class where the clone is expanded.

v_gene	d_gene	j_gene	len	abundance	CDR3nt	CDR3aa
TRBV18	.	TRBJ1-2	12	.	TGTGCCAGCTCTTCGAAAGGAGATGGCTACACCTTC	CASSSKGDGYTF
TRBV7-7	TRBD1	TRBJ2-1	15	few	TGTGCCAGCAGCTTAGGATGGGGACAGTCCAATGAGCAGTTCTTC	CASSLGWGQSNEQFF
TRBV10-3	.	TRBJ1-1	13	.	TGTGCCATCAAAGAGGTGACCAACACTGAAGCTTTCTTT	CAIKEVTNTEAFF
TRBV6-5	.	TRBJ2-4	14	.	TGTGCCAGCAGGACTGAACTAGCCAAAAACATTCAGTACTTC	CASRTELAKNIQYF
TRBV6-1	.	TRBJ2-7	15	few	TGTGCCAGCAGAGAACGGGGAGGTTTTTCCTACGAGCAGTACTTC	CASRERGGFSYEQYF
TRBV7-8	TRBD1	TRBJ2-5	15	.	TGTGCCAGCAGCCTGCTCAGGGGGCAGGGAGAGACCCAGTACTTC	CASSLLRGQGETQYF
TRBV18	.	TRBJ2-2	14	.	TGTGCCAGCTCACCAGTACAGCTTACCGGGGAGCTGTTTTTT	CASSPVQLTGELFF
TRBV11-2	TRBD1	TRBJ1-1	19	.	TGTGCCAGCAGCTTTAGACGGGGGACAGGGGAAGGGAAAGGCACTGAAGCTTTCTTT	CASSFRRGTGEGKGTEAFF
TRBV10-3	TRBD1	TRBJ1-4	14	.	TGTGCCATCAGTGCGGACAGGTTGGATGAAAAACTGTTTTTT	CAISADRLDEKLFF
TRBV9	TRBD1	TRBJ2-2	17	.	TGTGCCAGCAGCGGCCCTGACAGGGGGCGTAACACCGGGGAGCTGTTTTTT	CASSGPDRGRNTGELFF
TRBV12-5	.	TRBJ1-1	14	.	TGTGCTAGTGGTTTCAGCGGAACTTACACTGAAGCTTTCTTT	CASGFSGTYTEAFF
TRBV5-6	TRBD1	TRBJ2-7	13	.	TGTGCCAGCAGAACGACAGGGGGGAACGAGCAGTACTTC	CASRTTGGNEQYF
TRBV9	.	TRBJ2-3	16	.	TGTGCCAGCAGCGTGAGGAGCCTAGGATTCACAGATACGCAGTATTTT	CASSVRSLGFTDTQYF
TRBV15	.	TRBJ2-7	14	.	TGTGCCACCAGTCTGACAGGGAGGTCCTACGAGCAGTACTTC	CATSLTGRSYEQYF
TRBV18	.	TRBJ1-3	15	once	TGTGCCAGCTCACCAAGCAGGGATTTTGGAAACACCATATATTTT	CASSPSRDFGNTIYF
TRBV30	TRBD2	TRBJ2-3	13	.	TGTGCCTGGGAGACTAGCTCGCCAGATACGCAGTATTTT	CAWETSSPDTQYF
TRBV5-4	TRBD2	TRBJ2-3	15	.	TGTGCCAGCAGCCCGGCTAGCGGGGCCACAGATACGCAGTATTTT	CASSPASGATDTQYF
TRBV27	TRBD2	TRBJ2-2	18	.	TGTGCCAGCAGTTTAGGGCTAGCGGGGGCCCCAGGGAGCGGGGAGCTGTTTTTT	CASSLGLAGAPGSGELFF
TRBV7-9	.	TRBJ1-1	15	.	TGTGCCAGCAGCTTAGGACCAGAAGGAGGCACTGAAGCTTTCTTT	CASSLGPEGGTEAFF
TRBV5-1	TRBD2	TRBJ2-5	15	.	TGCGCCAGCAGAGCGGGGGGGCCTTCCTCGGAGACCCAGTACTTC	CASRAGGPSSETQYF
TRBV6-1	.	TRBJ1-2	16	.	TGTGCCAGCAGTGAAAGGAGGTCAGCCTCTAACTATGGCTACACCTTC	CASSERRSASNYGYTF
TRBV4-3	TRBD1	TRBJ1-2	15	few	TGCGCCAGCAGCACCCCAGGGGGAACTAACTATGGCTACACCTTC	CASSTPGGTNYGYTF
TRBV7-9	.	TRBJ1-4	18	.	TGTTCCAGCAGCTTCGGCAGGGGACTACGGACAACTAATGAAAAACTGTTTTTT	CSSSFGRGLRTTNEKLFF
TRBV11-2	.	TRBJ1-2	13	.	TGTGCCAGCAGCTTAGTGGGCAGCTATGGCTACACCTTC	CASSLVGSYGYTF
TRBV29-1	.	TRBJ1-1	13	.	TGCAGCGTCTCAGGGTGGGAGAACACTGAAGCTTTCTTT	CSVSGWENTEAFF
TRBV6-5	.	TRBJ1-2	15	.	TGTGCCAGCAGTTACACCGGACAGACTAACTGTGGCTACACCTTC	CASSYTGQTNCGYTF
TRBV11-2	.	TRBJ2-7	11	.	TGTGCCAGCAGCTTAGCGTCCGAGCAGTACTTC	CASSLASEQYF
TRBV10-3	.	TRBJ2-7	13	.	TGTGCCATCAGCGAGGGCCTCTCCTACGAGCAGTACTTC	CAISEGLSYEQYF
TRBV5-5	.	TRBJ2-7	14	.	TGTGCCAGCAGCTTGGCCGCAGGGAACTACGAGCAGTACTTC	CASSLAAGNYEQYF
TRBV5-6	TRBD1	TRBJ2-7	17	.	TGTGCCAGCAGCCAGAAACCTCCCCGGGACAGGGGCTACGAGCAGTACTTC	CASSQKPPRDRGYEQYF
TRBV5-5	.	TRBJ2-7	11	.	TGTGCCACCTCGGCGGGGTACGAGCAGTACTTC	CATSAGYEQYF
TRBV5-4	TRBD2	TRBJ2-2	17	.	TGTGCCAGCAGCTGGGACCTAGCGGGGGGGCCGAACGGGGAGCTGTTTTTT	CASSWDLAGGPNGELFF
TRBV4-1	.	TRBJ2-7	13	.	TGCGCCAGCAGCCGGTCCGGGGCCTACGAGCAGTACTTC	CASSRSGAYEQYF
TRBV19	TRBD1	TRBJ1-5	19	.	TGTGCCAGTAGTATAGTCGGGACAGGGTTCTCTGATAGCAATCAGCCCCAGCATTTT	CASSIVGTGFSDSNQPQHF
TRBV5-1	.	TRBJ2-3	15	.	TGCGCCAGCAGCTTGGATAGGTCTAGGACAGATACGCAGTATTTT	CASSLDRSRTDTQYF
TRBV9	.	TRBJ1-2	11	.	TGTGCCAGCCGGCGGAACTATGGCTACACCTTC	CASRRNYGYTF
TRBV5-4	TRBD1	TRBJ1-4	18	.	TGTGCCAGCAGCGCATCCCCCGGGACAGGGTTTGGGAATGAAAAACTGTTTTTT	CASSASPGTGFGNEKLFF
TRBV7-6	.	TRBJ1-1	14	.	TGTGCCAGCAGCCGAGCCCAGGTGAACACTGAAGCTTTCTTT	CASSRAQVNTEAFF
TRBV10-1	.	TRBJ2-5	16	.	TGCGCCAGCAGTGATGGCTCGAAAGCGGCTCGGAGGACCCAGTACTTC	CASSDGSKAARRTQYF
TRBV27	TRBD1	TRBJ2-7	14	.	TGTGCCAGCAGTTTGGGACAGAGCCCCTACGAGCAGTACTTC	CASSLGQSPYEQYF
TRBV5-4	TRBD1	TRBJ1-6	17	.	TGTGCCAGCAGCATCGGGACAGATAGCTCCTATAATTCACCCCTCCACTTT	CASSIGTDSSYNSPLHF
TRBV6-8	.	TRBJ2-7	14	.	TGTGCCACCTTTCTTAGCGAGAGCTCCTACGAGCAGTACTTC	CATFLSESSYEQYF
TRBV7-9	.	TRBJ1-1	12	.	TGTTCCAGCAGTAACAGGAACACTGAAGCTTTCTTT	CSSSNRNTEAFF
TRBV9	.	TRBJ2-5	14	once	TGTGCCAGCAGCATTTCGTCCTTAACGGGGACCCAGTACTTC	CASSISSLTGTQYF
TRBV7-9	.	TRBJ2-5	16	once	TGTGCCAGCAGCCGAGCGTCCGTGCAGACCCAAGAGACCCAGTACTTC	CASSRASVQTQETQYF
TRBV5-6	.	TRBJ1-1	15	.	TGTGCCAGCAGCCGGACACGGGCAAAGAACACTGAAGCTTTCTTT	CASSRTRAKNTEAFF
TRBV5-1	TRBD1	TRBJ2-7	14	.	TGCGCCAGCAGCTTGGCGACAGGGGGGGTCGAGCAGTACTTC	CASSLATGGVEQYF
TRBV5-1	.	TRBJ2-7	15	.	TGCGCCAGCAGCCCGTACCCACAGTCCTCCTACGAGCAGTACTTC	CASSPYPQSSYEQYF
TRBV27	TRBD2	TRBJ2-1	14	.	TGTGCCAGCAGTTTTCGGGGGGGCTACAATGAGCAGTTCTTC	CASSFRGGYNEQFF
TRBV5-1	.	TRBJ1-1	17	.	TGCGCCAGCAGCTTGGGCGGCTGGGGGGGCTTGAACACTGAAGCTTTCTTT	CASSLGGWGGLNTEAFF
TRBV18	.	TRBJ2-7	14	.	TGTGCCAGCTCAAGTAGCGGTGATTCCTACGAGCAGTACTTC	CASSSSGDSYEQYF
TRBV19	TRBD1	TRBJ2-4	15	.	TGTGCCAGTACCTCTCGAGAGACAGGGATAGACATTCAGTACTTC	CASTSRETGIDIQYF
TRBV5-1	TRBD1	TRBJ1-1	15	.	TGCGCCAGCAGCTTCCTGGGACAGCCGAACACTGAAGCTTTCTTT	CASSFLGQPNTEAFF
TRBV18	TRBD2	TRBJ2-3	16	.	TGTGCCAGCTCACCTCTAGCGGGGGGCCGCACAGATACGCAGTATTTT	CASSPLAGGRTDTQYF
TRBV7-3	TRBD1	TRBJ1-2	14	once	TGTGCCAGCAGCAACCCGGGACAGGGTATCGGCTACACCTTC	CASSNPGQGIGYTF
TRBV6-4	TRBD1	TRBJ1-6	15	.	TGTGCCAGCAGCGACTGGGACAGGGCTAATTCACCCCTCCACTTT	CASSDWDRANSPLHF
TRBV18	.	TRBJ1-1	16	.	TGTGCCAGCTCACCAACAGGTACACGATCGAACACTGAAGCTTTCTTT	CASSPTGTRSNTEAFF
TRBV7-2	TRBD2	TRBJ2-3	18	.	TGTGCCAGCAGCTTAGCGGTTGCTAGCGGGGGTTTCAGAGATACGCAGTATTTT	CASSLAVASGGFRDTQYF
TRBV4-3	TRBD1	TRBJ2-3	15	.	TGCGCCAGCAGCCCGGGACAGTCTGTCACAGATACGCAGTATTTT	CASSPGQSVTDTQYF
TRBV11-1	TRBD2	TRBJ2-7	15	.	TGTGCCAGCAGCTGGACTAGCGGGGGGACCTACGAGCAGTACTTC	CASSWTSGGTYEQYF